Presented here are 17 T cell receptor beta chains from one specimen sequenced in a study of monozygotic twins with inflammatory bowel disease. TCRdb reprocessed the 5' RACE reads and keeps a single row for each CDR3 protein, giving no DNA. This sample contains about 170,000 distinct CDR3 sequences. Specimen: blood. These receptors came from a human donor with ulcerative colitis or Crohn's disease, or a healthy co-twin of an affected twin (not recorded which).

The rearrangement uses TRBV29-1 and TRBJ2-2; TCRdb's D call, TRBD2, is unchecked because there is no DNA. The CDR3 is 13 amino acids. CDR1 is SQVTM, CDR2 ANQGSEA, per germline. CDR3 amino acids: CSVARGGGGELFF.

This chain connects TRBV5-1 to TRBJ2-2; the TRBD1 assignment by TCRdb is unverifiable without DNA. This CDR3 spans 16 amino acids. The V gene's germline CDR1 is SGHRS and CDR2 YFSETQ. CDR3 amino acids: CASSLWGGENTGELFF.

V usage is TRBV20-1 and J usage is TRBJ1-2; absent DNA, TCRdb's TRBD1 call cannot be checked. The germline V gene has CDR1 DFQATT and CDR2 SNEGSKA (reference sequence). There are 16 residues in the CDR3. CDR3 sequence reads: CSARNPTGGTHYGYTF.

V usage is TRBV5-1 and J usage is TRBJ1-1; without DNA, the TCRdb call of TRBD1 cannot be checked. Germline CDR1 SGHRS, CDR2 YFSETQ. The CDR3 spans 16 residues. The CDR3 reads CASSLGGQRSNTEAFF.

CDR3 sequence: CASSHQGYTGELFF. The chain joins TRBV3-1 to TRBJ2-2; TCRdb gives TRBD1 as the D gene, but with no DNA this cannot be confirmed. There are 14 residues in the CDR3. CDR1 is LGHDT, CDR2 YNNKEL, per germline (reference sequence).

J is TRBJ2-1 and V is TRBV7-9; TCRdb outputs TRBD2, but without DNA this stays unchecked. This CDR3 contains 16 residues. CDR1 SEHNR and CDR2 FQNEAQ come from the germline V gene (reference sequence). CDR3 sequence reads: CASNKFPSGSYNEQFF.

The chain uses TRBV7-2 and TRBJ2-4. CDR3 length: 14 residues. Looked up from germline, CDR1 is SGHTA and CDR2 is FQGNSA. CDR3 protein: CASSLAVAKNMQYF.

The gene calls are TRBV7-3 and TRBJ2-3. CDR3 size: 14 residues. Germline assignment: CDR1 SGHTA and CDR2 FQGTGA. The CDR3 region is CASSLQASTDTQYF.

V usage is TRBV2 and J usage is TRBJ2-2; the D call from TCRdb, TRBD2, cannot be confirmed without DNA. Germline CDR1 reads SNHLY; CDR2 reads FYNNEI. The CDR3 has 14 amino acids. The CDR3 is CASSPRGETGELFF.

The rearrangement links TRBV7-2 to TRBJ2-7; TCRdb reports TRBD2, a call that lacks DNA to check it against. Germline loops: CDR1 SGHTA, CDR2 FQGNSA. This CDR3 region has 15 residues. CDR3 in amino acids: CASSPVTSGRGEQYF.

The rearrangement links TRBV6-2 or TRBV6-3 to TRBJ2-3; TCRdb proposes TRBD2, but this gene call is untestable without DNA. The germline V gene has CDR1 MNHEY and CDR2 SVGEGT. The CDR3 is made up of 13 amino acids. CDR3 protein: CASRWGTPDTQYF.

CDR3 in amino acids: CASRGRGQQPQHF. The chain links TRBV28 to TRBJ1-5; TCRdb names TRBD1, which stays unverified in the absence of DNA. Germline CDR1 MDHEN, CDR2 SYDVKM. The CDR3 loop spans 13 amino acids.

The chain couples TRBV7-8 to TRBJ2-7; the TCRdb D gene call, TRBD1, has no DNA to confirm it. The CDR3 is 15 amino acids. Per the germline V gene, CDR1 is SGHVS and CDR2 is FQNEAQ. The CDR3: CASSLVGTEFWEQYF.

The V call is TRBV13, the J call TRBJ2-2. The CDR3 totals 13 residues. Germline lookup yields CDR1 PRHDT and CDR2 FYEKMQ (reference sequence). The CDR3 spells CASSHLTTGELFF. The complete variable domain, with remaining parts taken from reference TRBV13 and TRBJ2-2, reads AAGVIQSPRHLIKEKRETATLKCYPIPRHDTVYWYQQGPGQDPQFLISFYEKMQSDKGSIPDRFSAQQFSDYHSELNMSSLELGDSALYFCASSHLTTGELFFGEGSRLTVL.

The gene calls are TRBV5-1 and TRBJ2-5; no DNA is available, so the TRBD1 call from TCRdb remains unchecked. This CDR3 spans 16 amino acids. Germline assignment: CDR1 SGHRS and CDR2 YFSETQ. CDR3 sequence: CASSFVGRTLQETQYF.

V and J are TRBV7-3 and TRBJ2-5; TCRdb lists TRBD1, though no DNA is available to test this call. Germline V gene sequence: CDR1 SGHTA, CDR2 FQGTGA. The CDR3 totals 16 residues. The CDR3 loop is CASSSNLGQGPETQYF.

The V gene is TRBV18, the J gene TRBJ2-1. The CDR3 runs to 16 residues. The germline gives CDR1 KGHSH, CDR2 LQKENI. CDR3 amino acids: CASSPLTRVGYNEQFF.